The clone carrying this T cell receptor beta chain was counted ten times or more. A single record per CDR3 protein comes from TCRdb applying MiXCR to the PCR reads. The sample lists some 84,000 distinct CDR3 sequences; roughly 52% were seen once. The CDR3 extends over 17 amino acids. V shed 5 bases and J 0 bases; nucleotides not matched to a gene: 13. Germline lookup yields CDR1 MDHEN and CDR2 SYDVKM. This specimen comes from a study of CDR3 diversity in severe acne. The chain is built from TRBV28 and TRBJ2-7; 7 nucleotides match TRBD1. This TCR came from a male donor in good health, serving as a control. The sequenced sample consisted of blood. CDR3 sequence (DNA): TGTGCCAGCAGTCCCGCCCTTGGACAGGTCCCCTCCTACGAGCAGTACTTC. It specifies CASSPALGQVPSYEQYF.